This T cell receptor (beta chain) is from a study of chemoradiotherapy in HPV16-positive cancers. Turning to the study itself: Candidate HPV-specific T-cell clones and common TCR motifs came from functional assays in a couple of HPV16-positive patients.

Germline lookup yields CDR1 SGDLS and CDR2 YYNGEE. This CDR3 has 15 amino acids. Trimming stripped 0 bases from V and 3 bases from J, with 12 bases between. Only in-frame clones appear in the TCRdb table, and some are missing; sequencing was by immunoSEQ multiplex PCR. The table has approximately 1,800 clones, 89% seen once. V usage is TRBV9 and J usage is TRBJ1-2; D is undetermined. The sequenced sample was tumor tissue, obtained from a patient who underwent chemoradiotherapy. The receptor's source is a human donor with HPV-associated anogenital cancer. The CDR3 DNA is TGTGCCAGCAGCGTAGAGTCAGCCCTTGACTATGGCTACACCTTC. It encodes CASSVESALDYGYTF.